This TCR beta chain was documented in a study of Tregs in tolerant kidney transplant recipients. General study results and limits: Tolerant patients' donor-specific Tregs expanded beyond overall Tregs, suggesting antigen-driven growth. This study did not directly address biological reproducibility.

Produced via immunoSEQ multiplex PCR; TCRdb's table is partial and in-frame only. The sample contains roughly 64,000 clones, approximately 89% of which appear only once. As regards this clone: As yet, its antigen is unknown.

Germline V gene data show CDR1 as SGHNT and CDR2 as YYREEE (reference sequence). This CDR3 contains 16 residues. Between the trimmed V and J ends, which lost 4 bases and 3 bases, there was a span of 18 bases. Mixed chimerism was transient after nonmyeloablative marrow transplants from related graft donors. The rearrangement joins TRBV5-4 to TRBJ2-3; D may be TRBD2 (6 bases). Source: CD4+ T cells from blood (PBMCs), taken 6 months after the transplant. The receptor comes from a human patient who received a combined kidney and bone marrow transplant. Some T cells may be transferred from the graft donor. The CDR3 reads CASSRSGSAGTDTQYF. As DNA, the CDR3 is TGTGCCAGCAGCCGTTCGGGGAGCGCGGGGACAGATACGCAGTATTTT. Full variable domain (remainder filled in from reference TRBV5-4 and TRBJ2-3): ETGVTQSPTHLIKTRGQQVTLRCSSQSGHNTVSWYQQALGQGPQFIFQYYREEENGRGNFPPRFSGLQFPNYSSELNVNALELDDSALYLCASSRSGSAGTDTQYFGPGTRLTVL.